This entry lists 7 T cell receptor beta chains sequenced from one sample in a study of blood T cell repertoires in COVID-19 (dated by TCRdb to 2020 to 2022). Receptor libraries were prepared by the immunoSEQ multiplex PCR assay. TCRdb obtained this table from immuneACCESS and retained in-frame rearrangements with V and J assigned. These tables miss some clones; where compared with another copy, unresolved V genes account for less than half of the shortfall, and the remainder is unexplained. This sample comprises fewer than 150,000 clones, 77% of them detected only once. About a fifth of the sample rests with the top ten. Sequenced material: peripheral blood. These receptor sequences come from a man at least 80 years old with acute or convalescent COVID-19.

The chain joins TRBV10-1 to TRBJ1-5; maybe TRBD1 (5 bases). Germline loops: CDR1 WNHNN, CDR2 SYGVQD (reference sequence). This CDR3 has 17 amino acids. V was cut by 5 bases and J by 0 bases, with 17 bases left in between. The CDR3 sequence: CASSISGIKNSNQPQHF. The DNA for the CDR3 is TGCGCCAGCAGTATCTCAGGGATAAAAAATAGCAATCAGCCCCAGCATTTT.

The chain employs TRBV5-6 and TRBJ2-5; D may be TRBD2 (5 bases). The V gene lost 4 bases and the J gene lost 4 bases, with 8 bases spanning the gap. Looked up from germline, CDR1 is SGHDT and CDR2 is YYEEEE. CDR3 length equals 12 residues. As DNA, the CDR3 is TGTGCCAGCAGCGCCGCGGGAGAGACCCAGTACTTC. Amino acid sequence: CASSAAGETQYF.

The CDR3 DNA reads as TGTGCCAGTGGGACAGGGCCGACGCCCCAGCATTTT. Protein product: CASGTGPTPQHF. The rearrangement joins TRBV2 to TRBJ1-5; 9 positions match TRBD1. CDR1 is SNHLY and CDR2 is FYNNEI in the germline V gene. There are 12 residues in the CDR3. J was trimmed by 9 bases and V by 9 bases; bases with no gene match: 6.

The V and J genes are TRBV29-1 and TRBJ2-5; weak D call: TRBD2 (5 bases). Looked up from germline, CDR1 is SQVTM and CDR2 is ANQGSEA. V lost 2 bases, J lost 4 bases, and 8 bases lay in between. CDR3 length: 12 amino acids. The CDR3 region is CSVEMSGETQYF. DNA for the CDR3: TGCAGCGTTGAAATGAGCGGAGAGACCCAGTACTTC.

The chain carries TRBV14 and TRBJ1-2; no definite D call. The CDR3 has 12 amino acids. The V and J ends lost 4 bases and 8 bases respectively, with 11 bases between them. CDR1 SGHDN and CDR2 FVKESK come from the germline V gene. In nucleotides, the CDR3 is TGTGCCAGCAGCCTTATGACTAGCGGCTACACCTTC. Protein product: CASSLMTSGYTF.

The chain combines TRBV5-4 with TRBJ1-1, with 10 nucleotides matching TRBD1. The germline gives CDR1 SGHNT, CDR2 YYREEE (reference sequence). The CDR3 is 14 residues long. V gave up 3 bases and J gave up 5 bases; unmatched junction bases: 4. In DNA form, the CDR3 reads TGTGCCAGCAGCTCGAGGACAGGGGGGACTGAAGCTTTCTTT. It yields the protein CASSSRTGGTEAFF.

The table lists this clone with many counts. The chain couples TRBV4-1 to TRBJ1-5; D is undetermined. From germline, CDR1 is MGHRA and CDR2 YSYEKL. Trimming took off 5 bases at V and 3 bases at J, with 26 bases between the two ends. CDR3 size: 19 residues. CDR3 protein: CASSSRVLSRTAHNQPQHF. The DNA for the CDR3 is TGCGCCAGCAGCTCCCGAGTGCTCTCGAGAACAGCCCACAATCAGCCCCAGCATTTT.